The rows below give T cell receptor beta chains drawn from one sample of a study of blood T cells in healthy people across ages. Via MiXCR, TCRdb re-called the 5' RACE reads, giving one row per CDR3 protein. The repertoire consists of about 1.5 million distinct CDR3 sequences, with 40% to 45% occurring once and the leading ten covering more than 4%. The sample was blood. The receptors shown here come from a woman in her late teens or twenties in good health. The conserved cysteine and the conserved F or W are not part of the CDR3 here. The order of the fields is V gene, D gene, J gene, CDR3 protein. D genes are given only for firm matches.

TRBV27	TRBD1	NA	ASSTNRGPIQETQY
TRBV12-3/TRBV12-4	NA	TRBJ1-1	ASSRGGHGEAF
TRBV7-9	NA	TRBJ1-3	ASSLVMEAGNTIY
TRBV20-1	NA	TRBJ1-1	SARGGYLNTEAF
TRBV29-1	NA	TRBJ1-1	SVRGLRTDTEAF
TRBV4-3	NA	TRBJ2-7	ASSQDPPGAGEQY
TRBV7-9	NA	TRBJ2-5	ASSEGLLHEQY
TRBV5-6	NA	TRBJ1-4	ASSGMGVGGEKLF
TRBV9	TRBD2	TRBJ2-2	ASSVPLAGSGELF
TRBV20-1	TRBD1	TRBJ2-2	SARAGQGNTGELF
TRBV12-5	TRBD1	TRBJ2-6	ASGIYRDRGSGANVLT
TRBV20-1	NA	TRBJ1-5	SAKQGDSNQPQH
TRBV24-1	NA	TRBJ2-3	ATSDSPGWDTDTQY
TRBV29-1	NA	TRBJ2-3	SALVVWGGTDTQY
TRBV10-3	TRBD1	TRBJ2-1	AINPGTGLYNEQF
TRBV15	TRBD1	TRBJ2-5	ATSRGQGDQETQY
TRBV6-2/TRBV6-3	TRBD2	NA	ASSEVASGSYEQY
TRBV7-9	NA	TRBJ1-5	ASSSTTSNQPQH
TRBV20-1	NA	TRBJ1-2	SARDGLRYT
TRBV6-5	TRBD2	TRBJ2-7	ASWEAGDSYEQY
TRBV20-1	NA	TRBJ2-3	SARGAAERTDTQY
TRBV15	NA	TRBJ1-5	ATSRDYAGSSNQPQH